Presented here are 5 T cell receptor beta chains from one specimen sequenced in a study of blood T cell repertoires in COVID-19. Some clones are missing from TCRdb's copy, which holds only in-frame ones; the method was immunoSEQ multiplex PCR. The sample lists 130,000 to 150,000 clones, roughly 79% seen once, with 7% to 10% in the top ten. The specimen was peripheral blood. These receptors all stem from a human donor in a cohort sampled during active COVID-19.

This chain joins TRBV28 and TRBJ2-7, with D tentatively TRBD2 (5 bases). Trimming cost V 6 bases and J 0 bases, with 9 bases left between them. Germline V gene data show CDR1 as MDHEN and CDR2 as SYDVKM. There are 13 residues in the CDR3. The CDR3 DNA is TGTGCCAGCAGGTCCGGGATCTCCTACGAGCAGTACTTC. Amino acids: CASRSGISYEQYF.

V is TRBV3-1 (or the pseudogene TRBV3-2) and J is TRBJ2-5; 13 nucleotides line up with TRBD2. V shed 5 bases and J 4 bases; nucleotides not matched to a gene: 7. The CDR3 has 16 residues. CDR1 and CDR2 from the germline V gene are LGHDT and YNNKEL (reference sequence). In nucleotides, the CDR3 is TGTGCCAGCAGCGCAACTAGCGGGAGGGTTGGAGAGACCCAGTACTTC. Encoded protein: CASSATSGRVGETQYF.

The chain has TRBV4-1 and TRBJ2-7; 9 nucleotides line up with TRBD2. Looked up from germline, CDR1 is MGHRA and CDR2 is YSYEKL. V shed 0 bases, J shed 3 bases, and the junction held 3 bases outside the gene matches. CDR3 size: 15 residues. CDR3 in amino acids: CASSQEAGGHYEQYF. Written as DNA, the CDR3 is TGCGCCAGCAGCCAAGAAGCGGGAGGCCACTACGAGCAGTACTTC.

The rearrangement uses TRBV14 and TRBJ2-1, with 7 bases aligning to TRBD2. The germline CDR1 and CDR2 sequences are SGHDN and FVKESK. CDR3 length: 17 residues. The V segment lost 5 bases and the J segment 5 bases; nucleotides outside the gene matches: 15. The CDR3 region is CASSSVVGLAADNEQFF. CDR3 DNA sequence: TGTGCCAGCAGCTCGGTGGTAGGCCTAGCGGCGGACAATGAGCAGTTCTTC.

This rearrangement joins TRBV5-1 to TRBJ2-7; D might be TRBD1 (6 bases). Trimming shortened V by 1 base and J by 3 bases, and 14 bases separated the two germline ends. The CDR3 contains 15 residues. Germline V CDR1 and CDR2: SGHRS, YFSETQ. For the CDR3, the DNA is TGCGCCAGCAGCTTGTCAGGGGACACGGTCTACGAGCAGTACTTC. This gives the protein CASSLSGDTVYEQYF.